The clone carrying this TCR beta chain was picked up many times. Its antigen is not identified. The source of the sample is a study of CD8+CD57+ T cells in acquired aplastic anemia. In the study overall: Isolated CD4+ and CD8+ cells, once sorted, yielded DNA averaging roughly 3 ug. Healthy-donor CD4+ cells averaged about 11 million reads. Study outcomes and limitations: Overlapping CD8+ CDR3 repertoires of patients and controls contained some 27 shared sequences. Patients showed no significant difference from controls in CD8+ Simpson's diversity.

CDR3 length: 11 amino acids. Deletions cut 8 bases from V and 4 bases from J, with 8 bases between. CDR1 is SNHLY, CDR2 FYNNEI, per germline. The template used for profiling TCR beta VDJ and CDR3 was genomic DNA. TCRdb passed the reads through MiXCR, listing each CDR3 protein once. Of about 81,000 distinct CDR3 sequences in the sample, about half are singletons; the top ten hold 65% to 70%. The receptor was isolated from a human donor in good health, serving as a control. The V call is TRBV2, the J call TRBJ1-2; tentative D call: TRBD1 (6 bases). The sample was sorted CD4+, CD8+, or CD8+CD57+ T cells (not recorded which) from PBMCs. CDR3 sequence: CASQGLYGYTF. In nucleotides, the CDR3 is TGTGCCAGCCAGGGGCTCTATGGCTACACCTTC.